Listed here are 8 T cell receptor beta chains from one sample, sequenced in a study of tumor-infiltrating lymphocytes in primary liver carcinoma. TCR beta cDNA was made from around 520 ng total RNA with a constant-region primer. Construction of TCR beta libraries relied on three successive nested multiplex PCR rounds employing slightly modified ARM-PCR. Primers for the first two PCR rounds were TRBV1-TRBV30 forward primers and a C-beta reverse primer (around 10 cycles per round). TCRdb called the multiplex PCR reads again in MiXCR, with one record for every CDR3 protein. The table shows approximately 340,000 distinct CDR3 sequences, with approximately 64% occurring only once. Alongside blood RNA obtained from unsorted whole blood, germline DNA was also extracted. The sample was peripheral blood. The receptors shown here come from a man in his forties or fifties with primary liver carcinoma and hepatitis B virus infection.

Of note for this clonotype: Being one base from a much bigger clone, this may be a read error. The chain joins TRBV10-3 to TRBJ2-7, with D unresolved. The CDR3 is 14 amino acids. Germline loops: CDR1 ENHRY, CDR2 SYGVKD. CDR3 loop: CVISEDPPPSQAYF. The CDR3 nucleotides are TGTGTCATCAGTGAGGACCCCCCGCCGAGCCAGGCGTACTTC.

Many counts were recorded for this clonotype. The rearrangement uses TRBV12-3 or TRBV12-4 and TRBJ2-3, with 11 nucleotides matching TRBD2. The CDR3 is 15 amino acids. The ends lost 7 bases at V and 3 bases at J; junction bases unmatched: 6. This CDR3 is CASTNPSGRTDTQYF. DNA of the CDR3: TGTGCCAGCACCAACCCTAGCGGGAGGACAGATACGCAGTATTTT.

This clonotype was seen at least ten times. The CDR3 nucleotides read TGTGCCAGCAGCGAGGAGTACCAAGAGACCCAGTACTTC. Encoded protein: CASSEEYQETQYF. The chain employs TRBV5-6 and TRBJ2-5; no definite D call. The CDR3 has 13 amino acids. The V end was cut by 4 bases, the J end by 0 bases, with 7 bases between. Germline lookup yields CDR1 SGHDT and CDR2 YYEEEE.

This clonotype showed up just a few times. The CDR3 nucleotides read TGTGCCAGCAGCCCCTGGGCGGGGGAAAACATTCAGTACTTC. Its translation is CASSPWAGENIQYF. The chain carries TRBV13 and TRBJ2-4; 7 nucleotides align to TRBD2. V gave up 5 bases and J gave up 5 bases; unmatched junction bases: 6. CDR1 and CDR2 from the germline V gene are PRHDT and FYEKMQ (reference sequence). There are 14 residues in the CDR3.

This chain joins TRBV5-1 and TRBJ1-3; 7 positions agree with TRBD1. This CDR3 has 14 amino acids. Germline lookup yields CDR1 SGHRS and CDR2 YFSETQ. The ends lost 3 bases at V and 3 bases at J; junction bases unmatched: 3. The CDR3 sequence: CASSSGQNGNTIYF. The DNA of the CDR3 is TGCGCCAGCAGCTCGGGACAGAATGGAAACACCATATATTTT. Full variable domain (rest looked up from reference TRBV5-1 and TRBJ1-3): KAGVTQTPRYLIKTRGQQVTLSCSPISGHRSVSWYQQTPGQGLQFLFEYFSETQRNKGNFPGRFSGRQFSNSRSEMNVSTLELGDSALYLCASSSGQNGNTIYFGEGSWLTVV.

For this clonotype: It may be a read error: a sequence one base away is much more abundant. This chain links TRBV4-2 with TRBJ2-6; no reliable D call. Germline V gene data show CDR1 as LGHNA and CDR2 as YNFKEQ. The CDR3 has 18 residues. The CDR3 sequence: CDSSQDPSSISGANVLTF. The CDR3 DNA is TGTGACAGCAGCCAAGACCCCTCCAGCATCTCTGGGGCCAACGTCCTGACTTTC.

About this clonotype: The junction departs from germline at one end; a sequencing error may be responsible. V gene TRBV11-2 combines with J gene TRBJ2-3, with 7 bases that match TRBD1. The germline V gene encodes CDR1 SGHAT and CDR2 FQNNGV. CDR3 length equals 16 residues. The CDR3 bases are TGTGCCAGCGGCTTAGCTAGGGACAGTCCCACAGTTACGCAGTATTTT. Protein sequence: CASGLARDSPTVTQYF.

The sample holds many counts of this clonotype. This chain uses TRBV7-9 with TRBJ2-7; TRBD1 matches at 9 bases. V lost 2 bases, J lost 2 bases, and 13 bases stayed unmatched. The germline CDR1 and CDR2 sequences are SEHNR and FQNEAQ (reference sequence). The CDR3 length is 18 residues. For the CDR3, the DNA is TGTGCCAGCAGCTTATATGGCCGACGGGACAGGGAAACCTACGAGCAGTACTTC. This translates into CASSLYGRRDRETYEQYF.